This T cell receptor (beta chain) was identified in a study of blood T cells in healthy people across ages. Study-level background: Template switching retrieved approximately one barcoded beta molecule for each two T cells. General study points: Because sorting was not performed, PBMCs prevented conclusive naive versus antigen-experienced comparison.

Of note for this clonotype: Its antigen is not known.

Isolating PBMCs gave at least 6 million of these cells per sample. The length of the CDR3 is 16 residues. Germline-derived CDR1 and CDR2 are SGHDT and YYEEEE. Trimming took off 4 bases at V and 0 bases at J, with 16 bases between the two ends. Combining a sample-barcoded 5' primer with a J-beta primer mix, a second PCR ran for 7 to 11 cycles. MiXCR, run by TCRdb on the 5' RACE reads, gives a single entry per CDR3 protein. Here the sample spans hundreds of thousands of distinct CDR3 sequences, around a fifth being singletons. J is TRBJ1-1 and V is TRBV5-6; D may be TRBD1 (5 bases). Source material: blood. The receptor's source is a man aged 70 or older in good health. The chain's CDR3 is CASSAVFDRLNTEAFF. The CDR3 DNA sequence: TGTGCCAGCAGCGCGGTATTTGACAGACTGAACACTGAAGCTTTCTTT. Full variable domain (rest looked up from reference TRBV5-6 and TRBJ1-1): DAGVTQSPTHLIKTRGQQVTLRCSPKSGHDTVSWYQQALGQGPQFIFQYYEEEERQRGNFPDRFSGHQFPNYSSELNVNALLLGDSALYLCASSAVFDRLNTEAFFGQGTRLTVV.